This TCR beta chain was sequenced during a study of blood T cell repertoires in COVID-19. Study at large: Nucleic acid was either cDNA or gDNA, and it came from T cells, B-cell-depleted T cells, or PBMCs.

Clones were sequenced by immunoSEQ multiplex PCR, and TCRdb holds only the in-frame ones, with some missing. Of about 240,000 clones listed, about four fifths are singletons. Germline assignment: CDR1 KGHDR and CDR2 SFDVKD. The CDR3 is made up of 13 amino acids. V shed 9 bases and J 5 bases; nucleotides not matched to a gene: 4. Material for sequencing was peripheral blood. This receptor was obtained from a woman of 80 years or more with acute or convalescent COVID-19. The rearrangement uses TRBV24-1 and TRBJ1-1; TRBD1 agrees at 11 bases. The CDR3 bases are TGTGCCACCGGACAGGGGGCAGGTACTGAAGCTTTCTTT. Its translation is CATGQGAGTEAFF.